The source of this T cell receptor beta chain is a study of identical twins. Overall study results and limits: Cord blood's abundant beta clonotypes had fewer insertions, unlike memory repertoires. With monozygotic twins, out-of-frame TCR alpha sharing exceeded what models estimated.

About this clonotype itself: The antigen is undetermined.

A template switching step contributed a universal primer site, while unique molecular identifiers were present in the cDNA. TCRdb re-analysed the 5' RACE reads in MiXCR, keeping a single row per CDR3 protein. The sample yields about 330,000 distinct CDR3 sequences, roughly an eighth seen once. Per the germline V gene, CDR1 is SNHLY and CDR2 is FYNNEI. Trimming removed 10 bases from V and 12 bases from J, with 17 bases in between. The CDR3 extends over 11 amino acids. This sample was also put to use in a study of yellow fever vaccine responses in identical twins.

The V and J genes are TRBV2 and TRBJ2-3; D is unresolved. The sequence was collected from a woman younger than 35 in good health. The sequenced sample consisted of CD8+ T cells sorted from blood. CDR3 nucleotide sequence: TGTGCCACCACGACCCGGGCCGACCAGTATTTT. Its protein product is CATTTRADQYF.